This T cell receptor beta chain was obtained from a study of early T cells in non-severe SARS-CoV-2 infection. Whole-study context: Chains stayed unpaired after sequencing of bulk RNA from unsorted whole blood. General observations from the study: Reliance on VDJdb matching favored anti-spike CD8 responses; private and CD4 specificities were missed.

The CDR3 loop spans 14 amino acids. Germline V gene lookup returns CDR1 SQVTM and CDR2 ANQGSEA. V was clipped by 7 bases and J by 0 bases, with 13 bases between them. Unique molecular identifiers tagged individual cDNA molecules. TCRdb re-called the 5' RACE reads through MiXCR, storing one row per CDR3 protein. Here the sample spans about 64,000 distinct CDR3 sequences, 18% being singletons. This clonotype has at least ten counts. Antigen specificity is unknown. The gene calls are TRBV29-1 and TRBJ2-1; D assignment may be TRBD1 or TRBD2 (6 bases each). The sequenced sample was whole blood, obtained at baseline. This clonotype was obtained from an adult who was a healthcare worker with PCR-confirmed SARS-CoV-2 infection or an uninfected control (not recorded which). The CDR3 region has the DNA TGCAGCGCCCAAGGGGGGAGCTCCTACAATGAGCAGTTCTTC. This codes for CSAQGGSSYNEQFF.